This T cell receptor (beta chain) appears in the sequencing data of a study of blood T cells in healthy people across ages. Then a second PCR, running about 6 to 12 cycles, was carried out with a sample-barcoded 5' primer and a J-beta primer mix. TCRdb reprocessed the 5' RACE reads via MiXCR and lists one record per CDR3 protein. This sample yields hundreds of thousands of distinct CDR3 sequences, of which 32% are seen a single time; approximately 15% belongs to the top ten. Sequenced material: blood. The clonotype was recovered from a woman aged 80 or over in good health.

CDR3 nucleotide sequence: TGTGCCAGCAGTTTATGGGAGGGGATGAACACTGAAGCTTTCTTT. Encoded protein: CASSLWEGMNTEAFF. The V call is TRBV12-3 or TRBV12-4, the J call TRBJ1-1; tentative D call: TRBD1 (5 bases). Trimming took off 2 bases at V and 0 bases at J, with 10 bases between the two ends. The CDR3 extends over 15 amino acids.